Presented here are 16 T cell receptor beta chains from one specimen sequenced in a study of shared clonotypes between healthy human individuals. CD45RO-negative, CCR7-positively selected cells formed the naive CD8 fraction, excluding terminally differentiated effector memory CD45RA+ cells. Data came from immunoSEQ multiplex PCR; TCRdb stores just in-frame clones and leaves some out. The sample gives around 2,000,000 clones, about 95% of which show up once; roughly 1.2% is in the top ten. Specimen: naive CD8+ T cells sorted from blood. Every receptor here comes from a young man in good health.

The chain joins TRBV28 to TRBJ1-3; 8 bases align to TRBD1. Germline V gene lookup returns CDR1 MDHEN and CDR2 SYDVKM. This CDR3 has 15 residues. V lost 1 base, J lost 6 bases, and 5 bases stayed unmatched. The CDR3 region has the DNA TGTGCCAGCAGTTTATCCCCGACAGGGGAAAACACCATATATTTT. It yields the protein CASSLSPTGENTIYF.

J is TRBJ2-7 and V is TRBV7-3, with D unresolved. Germline loops: CDR1 SGHTA, CDR2 FQGTGA. With 5 bases removed from V and 4 bases from J, the gap between germline ends came to 12 bases. The CDR3 is 13 residues long. Written as DNA, the CDR3 is TGTGCCAGCAGCCCCTCACCAAATTACGAGCAGTACTTC. Residues: CASSPSPNYEQYF.

This chain uses TRBV5-4 with TRBJ2-3, with TRBD1 identical over 9 bases. With 2 bases clipped from V and 6 bases from J, the junction kept 7 bases outside the gene matches. CDR3 length: 15 amino acids. From germline, CDR1 is SGHNT and CDR2 YYREEE (reference sequence). The CDR3 loop reads CASSFWTGAGDTQYF. Written as DNA, the CDR3 is TGTGCCAGCAGCTTCTGGACAGGGGCCGGGGATACGCAGTATTTT.

The chain joins TRBV6-5 to TRBJ1-1; D not certain. This CDR3 has 14 residues. The germline V gene has CDR1 MNHEY and CDR2 SVGAGI. Deletions cut 0 bases from V and 0 bases from J, with 5 bases between. This CDR3 reads CASSYSSLNTEAFF. CDR3 in DNA: TGTGCCAGCAGTTACTCCAGTCTGAACACTGAAGCTTTCTTT.

In nucleotides, the CDR3 is TGTGCCAGCAGCTTAAGGGGTCAGGAAGAGACCCAGTACTTC. Protein: CASSLRGQEETQYF. The rearrangement uses TRBV28 and TRBJ2-5, with a tentative D call TRBD1 (5 bases). The ends were cut back, 6 bases at V and 3 bases at J, with 14 bases in the middle. Germline V CDR1 and CDR2: MDHEN, SYDVKM. There are 14 residues in the CDR3. The full variable domain, completed using reference TRBV28 and TRBJ2-5, is DVKVTQSSRYLVKRTGEKVFLECVQDMDHENMFWYRQDPGLGLRLIYFSYDVKMKEKGDIPEGYSVSREKKERFSLILESASTNQTSMYLCASSLRGQEETQYFGPGTRLLVL.

V gene TRBV2 combines with J gene TRBJ2-5; a weak D match, TRBD1 (6 bases). CDR1 is SNHLY and CDR2 is FYNNEI in the germline V gene. Trimming removed 7 bases from V and 5 bases from J, with 8 bases in between. The CDR3 extends over 11 amino acids. The CDR3 DNA reads as TGTGCCAGCACAGGGGCCGAGACCCAGTACTTC. Amino acids: CASTGAETQYF.

As for this clone: The sample has other DNA sequences that encode this CDR3 too. This chain connects TRBV10-1 to TRBJ2-7; 8 bases align to TRBD1. V was clipped by 0 bases and J by 7 bases; unmatched bases: 8. The V gene's germline CDR1 is WNHNN and CDR2 SYGVQD (reference sequence). The CDR3 is 15 residues long. This CDR3 reads CASSESGQGAGEQYF. The CDR3 nucleotides read TGCGCCAGCAGTGAGTCGGGTCAGGGGGCAGGGGAGCAGTACTTC.

The chain has TRBV15 and TRBJ2-7; 11 nucleotides align to TRBD1. Per germline, CDR1 LNHNV and CDR2 YYDKDF (reference sequence). The CDR3 runs 13 residues. V dropped 5 bases and J dropped 5; count of bases not matched to a gene: 2. As DNA, the CDR3 is TGTGCCACCAGCGGACAGGGGGCCCACGAGCAGTACTTC. This encodes CATSGQGAHEQYF.

J is TRBJ1-1 and V is TRBV6-5, with a weak D call TRBD1 (5 bases). Germline V gene lookup returns CDR1 MNHEY and CDR2 SVGAGI. Trimming took 0 bases from V and 7 from J, leaving 12 bases between them. The CDR3 extends over 14 amino acids. The CDR3 is CASSYSGVGDEAFF. The CDR3 DNA is TGTGCCAGCAGTTACTCGGGAGTGGGGGATGAAGCTTTCTTT.

This clone was observed a single time. J is TRBJ2-3 and V is TRBV7-3; 7 bases map to TRBD1. Germline V gene sequence: CDR1 SGHTA, CDR2 FQGTGA. This CDR3 is 15 amino acids long. V dropped 5 bases and J dropped 0; count of bases not matched to a gene: 5. CDR3 sequence reads: CASSQGVSSTDTQYF. The DNA for the CDR3 is TGTGCCAGCAGCCAGGGGGTCTCTAGCACAGATACGCAGTATTTT.

This clone was seen more than once but under ten times. CDR3 loop: CASSVGVGGIYEQYF. The CDR3 DNA follows: TGTGCCAGCAGCGTAGGAGTAGGGGGTATCTACGAGCAGTACTTC. The rearrangement links TRBV9 to TRBJ2-7, with D possibly TRBD1 on 6 matching bases. The V end was cut by 0 bases, the J end by 3 bases, with 13 bases between. The CDR3 spans 15 residues. Germline V gene sequence: CDR1 SGDLS, CDR2 YYNGEE.

The V and J genes are TRBV30 and TRBJ2-3; 7 bases map to TRBD2. CDR1 and CDR2 (germline): GTSNPN, SVGIG (reference sequence). V lost 2 bases and J lost 7; bases outside the gene matches: 3. This CDR3 is built from 12 residues. CDR3 nucleotide sequence: TGTGCCTGGAGTCCAGCGGGGAATACGCAGTATTTT. Protein product: CAWSPAGNTQYF.

This clone was detected once. This chain uses TRBV5-6 with TRBJ2-1; D gene ambiguous. Germline V lookup: CDR1 SGHDT, CDR2 YYEEEE. With 5 bases removed from V and 8 bases from J, the gap between germline ends came to 14 bases. The CDR3 consists of 13 residues. CDR3 loop: CASSRSSLDEQFF. In DNA, the CDR3 is TGTGCCAGCAGTAGGTCGAGTCTGGATGAGCAGTTCTTC.

In this sample, this clone turned up once. The same CDR3 also results from other DNA sequences found in this sample. This chain joins TRBV7-6 and TRBJ2-7; 7 nucleotides align to TRBD2. Unmatched junction bases numbered 5, after V lost 1 base and J lost 5 bases. The CDR3 contains 14 residues. Germline V lookup: CDR1 SGHVS, CDR2 FNYEAQ. The CDR3 DNA reads as TGTGCCAGCAGCTTAGGGGGGGGTCTGGACGAGCAGTACTTC. Translated: CASSLGGGLDEQYF.

The chain has TRBV5-4 and TRBJ2-4; 9 bases fit TRBD1. The CDR3 length is 15 residues. The V gene end was trimmed by 0 bases and the J gene end by 8 bases; junction bases not matched to a gene: 6. Germline CDR1 reads SGHNT; CDR2 reads YYREEE (reference sequence). The DNA for the CDR3 is TGTGCCAGCAGCTTGGAAACAGGGGGCCGAGACATTCAGTACTTC. This gives the protein CASSLETGGRDIQYF.

This clone was picked up one time. The chain recombines TRBV27 with TRBJ2-2; TRBD2 aligns across 9 bases. The CDR3 length is 15 residues. Trimming took 6 bases from V and 5 from J; bases not matched to a gene: 7. Germline assignment: CDR1 MNHEY and CDR2 SMNVEV (reference sequence). The CDR3 loop is CASRSGLALTGELFF. The CDR3 nucleotides are TGTGCCAGCAGGTCGGGACTAGCTCTTACCGGGGAGCTGTTTTTT.